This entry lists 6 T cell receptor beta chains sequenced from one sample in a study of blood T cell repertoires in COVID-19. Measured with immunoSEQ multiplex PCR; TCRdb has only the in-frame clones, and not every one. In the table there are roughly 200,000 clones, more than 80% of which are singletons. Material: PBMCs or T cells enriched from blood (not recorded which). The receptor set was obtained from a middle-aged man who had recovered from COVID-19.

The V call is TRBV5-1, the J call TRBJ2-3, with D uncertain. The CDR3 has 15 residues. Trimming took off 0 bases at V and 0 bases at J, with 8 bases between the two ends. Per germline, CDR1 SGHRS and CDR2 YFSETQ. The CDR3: CASSLAAGSTDTQYF. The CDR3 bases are TGCGCCAGCAGCTTGGCGGCAGGAAGCACAGATACGCAGTATTTT.

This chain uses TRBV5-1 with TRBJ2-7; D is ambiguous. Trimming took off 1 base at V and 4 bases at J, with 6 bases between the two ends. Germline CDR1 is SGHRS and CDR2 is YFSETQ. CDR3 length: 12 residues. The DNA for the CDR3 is TGCGCCAGCAGCTTGACAGATTACGAGCAGTACTTC. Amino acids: CASSLTDYEQYF. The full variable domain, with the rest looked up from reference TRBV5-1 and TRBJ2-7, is KAGVTQTPRYLIKTRGQQVTLSCSPISGHRSVSWYQQTPGQGLQFLFEYFSETQRNKGNFPGRFSGRQFSNSRSEMNVSTLELGDSALYLCASSLTDYEQYFGPGTRLTVT.

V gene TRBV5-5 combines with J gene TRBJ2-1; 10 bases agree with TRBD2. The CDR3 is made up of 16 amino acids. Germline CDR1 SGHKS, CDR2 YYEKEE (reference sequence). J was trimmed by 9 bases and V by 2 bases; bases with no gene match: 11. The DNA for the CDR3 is TGTGCCAGCAGCTTTACCGGGACTAGCGTTGGGTCTGAGCAGTTCTTC. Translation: CASSFTGTSVGSEQFF.

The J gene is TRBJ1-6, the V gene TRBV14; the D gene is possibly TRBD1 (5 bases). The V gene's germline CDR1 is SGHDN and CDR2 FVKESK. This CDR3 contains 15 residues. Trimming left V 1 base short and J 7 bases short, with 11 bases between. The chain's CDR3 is CASSQVGAGNSPLHF. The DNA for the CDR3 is TGTGCCAGCAGCCAAGTCGGCGCAGGGAATTCACCCCTCCACTTT. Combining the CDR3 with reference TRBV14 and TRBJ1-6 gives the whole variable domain EAGVTQFPSHSVIEKGQTVTLRCDPISGHDNLYWYRRVMGKEIKFLLHFVKESKQDESGMPNNRFLAERTGGTYSTLKVQPAELEDSGVYFCASSQVGAGNSPLHFGNGTRLTVT.

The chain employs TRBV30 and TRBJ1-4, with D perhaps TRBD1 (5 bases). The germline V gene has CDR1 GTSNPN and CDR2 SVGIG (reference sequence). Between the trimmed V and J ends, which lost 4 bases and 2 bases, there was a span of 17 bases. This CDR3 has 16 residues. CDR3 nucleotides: TGTGCCTGGACTCCCGCCGGGGGTTCCACTAATGAAAAACTGTTTTTT. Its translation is CAWTPAGGSTNEKLFF. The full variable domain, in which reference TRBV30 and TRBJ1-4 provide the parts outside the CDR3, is SQTIHQWPATLVQPVGSPLSLECTVEGTSNPNLYWYRQAAGRGLQLLFYSVGIGQISSEVPQNLSASRPQDRQFILSSKKLLLSDSGFYLCAWTPAGGSTNEKLFFGSGTQLSVL.

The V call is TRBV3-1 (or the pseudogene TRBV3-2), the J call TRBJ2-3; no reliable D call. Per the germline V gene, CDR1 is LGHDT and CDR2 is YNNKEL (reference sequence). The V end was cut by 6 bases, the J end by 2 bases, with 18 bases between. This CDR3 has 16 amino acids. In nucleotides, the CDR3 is TGTGCCAGCAGTCCCACCCACGTGACAAACACAGATACGCAGTATTTT. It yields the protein CASSPTHVTNTDTQYF.